These T cell receptor beta chains were read from a single sample in a study of OX40 agonist ivuxolimab in advanced cancers. Sequenced by immunoSEQ multiplex PCR; TCRdb stores in-frame clones only, minus some. The sample holds 20,000 to 25,000 clones; approximately 87% are singletons and the top ten take about a quarter. The source material was CD4+ or CD8+ T cells sorted from blood, sampled in a trial of the OX40 agonist ivuxolimab. The receptor source for this set is an adult with an advanced solid tumor such as melanoma, head and neck, liver or kidney cancer. Each CDR3 is given with its conserved first and last residue. The D gene is left open where the match is weak. Expanded clones get a size class; other rows say once, few or many, or leave the size out.

clone size: .
J gene: TRBJ1-1
D gene: .
V gene: TRBV7-9
CDR3 length: 14
CDR3 DNA: TGTGCCAGCAGCTTAATCTCCGTGAACACTGAAGCTTTCTTT
CDR3 protein: CASSLISVNTEAFF

clone size: .
J gene: TRBJ1-1
D gene: .
V gene: TRBV15
CDR3 length: 14
CDR3 DNA: TGTGCCACCAGCACCTTGACAGTGAACACTGAAGCTTTCTTT
CDR3 protein: CATSTLTVNTEAFF

clone size: .
J gene: TRBJ2-3
D gene: .
V gene: TRBV4-1
CDR3 length: 18
CDR3 DNA: TGCGCCAGCAGCCGGATATCTTGGGCAGCCAGAACAACAGATACGCAGTATTTT
CDR3 protein: CASSRISWAARTTDTQYF

clone size: .
J gene: TRBJ2-1
D gene: .
V gene: TRBV6-5
CDR3 length: 16
CDR3 DNA: TGTGCCAGCAGTTACGGTGGGGGCAGGAGACTTAATGAGCAGTTCTTC
CDR3 protein: CASSYGGGRRLNEQFF

clone size: .
J gene: TRBJ2-1
D gene: .
V gene: TRBV7-6
CDR3 length: 14
CDR3 DNA: TGTGCCAGCAGCTTAGTGGCCCCCTCGGGTGAGCAGTTCTTC
CDR3 protein: CASSLVAPSGEQFF

clone size: .
J gene: TRBJ2-3
D gene: .
V gene: TRBV4-2
CDR3 length: 15
CDR3 DNA: TGTGCCAGCAGCCAAGATTGGAGGAGCCCAGATACGCAGTATTTT
CDR3 protein: CASSQDWRSPDTQYF

clone size: .
J gene: TRBJ1-1
D gene: .
V gene: TRBV7-3
CDR3 length: 12
CDR3 DNA: TGTGCCAGCAGCCCCCTTGGGGGGGAAGCTTTCTTT
CDR3 protein: CASSPLGGEAFF

clone size: medium-sized
J gene: TRBJ1-5
D gene: .
V gene: TRBV28
CDR3 length: 15
CDR3 DNA: TGTGCCAGCAGTCTGACCGCAGGGAACAATCAGCCCCAGCATTTT
CDR3 protein: CASSLTAGNNQPQHF

clone size: .
J gene: TRBJ2-7
D gene: .
V gene: TRBV7-3
CDR3 length: 14
CDR3 DNA: TGTGCCAGCAGCTACCAGGTGAACCCCTACGAGCAGTACTTC
CDR3 protein: CASSYQVNPYEQYF

clone size: .
J gene: TRBJ1-5
D gene: .
V gene: TRBV5-4
CDR3 length: 18
CDR3 DNA: TGTGCCAGCAGCTTGGAACCCCCGGGACCCGGAGGCAATCAGCCCCAGCATTTT
CDR3 protein: CASSLEPPGPGGNQPQHF

clone size: .
J gene: TRBJ1-1
D gene: TRBD1
V gene: TRBV15
CDR3 length: 15
CDR3 DNA: TGTGCCACCAGCAGGGAGGGGGCCCCGAACACTGAAGCTTTCTTT
CDR3 protein: CATSREGAPNTEAFF

clone size: .
J gene: TRBJ1-5
D gene: .
V gene: TRBV10-3
CDR3 length: 16
CDR3 DNA: TGTGCCATCAGTGGGGTGGGGCCTCCCTTCAATCAGCCCCAGCATTTT
CDR3 protein: CAISGVGPPFNQPQHF

clone size: .
J gene: TRBJ2-7
D gene: .
V gene: TRBV18
CDR3 length: 14
CDR3 DNA: TGTGCCAGCTCACCACGAGAGGGGAACTACGAGCAGTACTTC
CDR3 protein: CASSPREGNYEQYF

clone size: .
J gene: TRBJ2-1
D gene: TRBD1
V gene: TRBV9
CDR3 length: 15
CDR3 DNA: TGTGCCAGCAGCGCCACAGGGGGCGCGGACAATGAGCAGTTCTTC
CDR3 protein: CASSATGGADNEQFF

clone size: .
J gene: TRBJ2-7
D gene: .
V gene: TRBV4-3
CDR3 length: 10
CDR3 DNA: TGCGCCAGCGGTCACTTATTGGAGGACTTC
CDR3 protein: CASGHLLEDF

clone size: few
J gene: TRBJ2-7
D gene: .
V gene: TRBV11-2
CDR3 length: 12
CDR3 DNA: TGTGCCAGCAGCTCCGGCTACTACGAGCAGTACTTC
CDR3 protein: CASSSGYYEQYF

clone size: .
J gene: TRBJ1-5
D gene: .
V gene: TRBV5-1
CDR3 length: 13
CDR3 DNA: TGCGCCAGCAGCTTGGATTGGAGTCAGCCCCAGCATTTT
CDR3 protein: CASSLDWSQPQHF

clone size: .
J gene: TRBJ2-7
D gene: .
V gene: TRBV7-2
CDR3 length: 16
CDR3 DNA: TGTGCCAGCAGCTTAGCAGTGGAGGGGCAGGGCTACGAGCAGTACTTC
CDR3 protein: CASSLAVEGQGYEQYF

clone size: .
J gene: TRBJ2-5
D gene: .
V gene: TRBV4-1
CDR3 length: 13
CDR3 DNA: TGCGCCAGCAGCCCCCCCCGGAAAAAGACCCAGTACTTC
CDR3 protein: CASSPPRKKTQYF

clone size: .
J gene: TRBJ2-1
D gene: TRBD1
V gene: TRBV18
CDR3 length: 18
CDR3 DNA: TGTGCCAGCTCACACACTCTTAAGACAGGGGGCGACCACAATGAGCAGTTCTTC
CDR3 protein: CASSHTLKTGGDHNEQFF

clone size: .
J gene: TRBJ1-1
D gene: .
V gene: TRBV6-5
CDR3 length: 15
CDR3 DNA: TGTGCCAGCAGCTTTCAGGTAACAATGAACACTGAAGCTTTCTTT
CDR3 protein: CASSFQVTMNTEAFF

clone size: .
J gene: TRBJ2-3
D gene: TRBD2
V gene: TRBV27
CDR3 length: 18
CDR3 DNA: TGTGCCAGCAGTTCGCTCGGGGGGGCCTTTCGACGCACAGATACGCAGTATTTT
CDR3 protein: CASSSLGGAFRRTDTQYF

clone size: .
J gene: TRBJ1-5
D gene: .
V gene: TRBV10-1
CDR3 length: 13
CDR3 DNA: TGCGCCAGCAGTGACTCGACAGGTCAGCCCCAGCATTTT
CDR3 protein: CASSDSTGQPQHF

clone size: .
J gene: TRBJ2-5
D gene: .
V gene: TRBV7-9
CDR3 length: 14
CDR3 DNA: TGTGCCAGCAGCTTTCAGCGGAATCAAGAGACCCAGTACTTC
CDR3 protein: CASSFQRNQETQYF

clone size: .
J gene: TRBJ1-1
D gene: .
V gene: TRBV5-6
CDR3 length: 14
CDR3 DNA: TGTGCCAGCAGCTTGCTGTCCGGGTCAAGGGAAGCTTTCTTT
CDR3 protein: CASSLLSGSREAFF

clone size: few
J gene: TRBJ2-7
D gene: .
V gene: TRBV11-2
CDR3 length: 12
CDR3 DNA: TGTGCCAGCAGCCTAGGCCGGGTCGAGCAGTACTTC
CDR3 protein: CASSLGRVEQYF

clone size: .
J gene: TRBJ1-2
D gene: .
V gene: TRBV11-2
CDR3 length: 13
CDR3 DNA: TGTGCCAGCAGCTCCTGGACAGAGAATGGCTACACCTTC
CDR3 protein: CASSSWTENGYTF

clone size: .
J gene: TRBJ2-3
D gene: .
V gene: TRBV4-2
CDR3 length: 14
CDR3 DNA: TGTGCCAGCAGCCAAGAGTGGTCGACAGATACGCAGTATTTT
CDR3 protein: CASSQEWSTDTQYF

clone size: .
J gene: TRBJ2-3
D gene: .
V gene: TRBV6-5
CDR3 length: 16
CDR3 DNA: TGTGCCAGCGGTTCCGGTGGGGGGCCTCACACAGATACGCAGTATTTT
CDR3 protein: CASGSGGGPHTDTQYF

clone size: once
J gene: TRBJ2-1
D gene: .
V gene: TRBV7-6
CDR3 length: 12
CDR3 DNA: TGTGCCAGCAGCCCGGAATTAGGAGAGCAGTTCTTC
CDR3 protein: CASSPELGEQFF

clone size: .
J gene: TRBJ2-7
D gene: TRBD1
V gene: TRBV5-4
CDR3 length: 15
CDR3 DNA: TGTGCCAGCAGCTCGCATGACAGGGTCTTAACCGAGCAGTACTTC
CDR3 protein: CASSSHDRVLTEQYF

clone size: .
J gene: TRBJ2-7
D gene: .
V gene: TRBV27
CDR3 length: 14
CDR3 DNA: TGTGCCAGCAGTTTATTCCAGAGAGCCTACGAGCAGTACTTC
CDR3 protein: CASSLFQRAYEQYF

clone size: .
J gene: TRBJ2-7
D gene: .
V gene: TRBV28
CDR3 length: 16
CDR3 DNA: TGTGCCAGCACCTTCGGATCCGGACTGAGAACCTACGAGCAGTACTTC
CDR3 protein: CASTFGSGLRTYEQYF

clone size: .
J gene: TRBJ1-1
D gene: .
V gene: TRBV5-6
CDR3 length: 15
CDR3 DNA: TGTGCCAGCAGCCCTGGCTGGGGCTTGAACACTGAAGCTTTCTTT
CDR3 protein: CASSPGWGLNTEAFF

clone size: .
J gene: TRBJ2-7
D gene: TRBD1
V gene: TRBV19
CDR3 length: 14
CDR3 DNA: TGTGCCAGTAGTTCGACAGGGAGCTCCTACGAGCAGTACTTC
CDR3 protein: CASSSTGSSYEQYF

clone size: few
J gene: TRBJ1-6
D gene: .
V gene: TRBV6-6
CDR3 length: 13
CDR3 DNA: TGTGCCAGCAGTTACATCGGTAATTCACCCCTCCACTTT
CDR3 protein: CASSYIGNSPLHF

clone size: .
J gene: TRBJ2-1
D gene: .
V gene: TRBV9
CDR3 length: 18
CDR3 DNA: TGTGCCAGCAGCCGGGATCGTGGGGGCGTCAGCTCCTACAATGAGCAGTTCTTC
CDR3 protein: CASSRDRGGVSSYNEQFF

clone size: .
J gene: TRBJ2-1
D gene: .
V gene: TRBV4-1
CDR3 length: 14
CDR3 DNA: TGCGCCAGCCGAGGACACGGAATTGGCAGTGAGCAGTTCTTC
CDR3 protein: CASRGHGIGSEQFF

clone size: .
J gene: TRBJ1-2
D gene: .
V gene: TRBV4-1
CDR3 length: 14
CDR3 DNA: TGCGCCAGCAGCCAGCCAGACAGAGACTATGGCTACACCTTC
CDR3 protein: CASSQPDRDYGYTF

clone size: .
J gene: TRBJ1-1
D gene: .
V gene: TRBV25-1
CDR3 length: 12
CDR3 DNA: TGTGCCAGCAGTCACCGAAACACTGAAGCTTTCTTT
CDR3 protein: CASSHRNTEAFF

clone size: .
J gene: TRBJ1-2
D gene: .
V gene: TRBV4-2
CDR3 length: 10
CDR3 DNA: TGTGCCAGCGGGGGCTATGGCTACACCTTC
CDR3 protein: CASGGYGYTF

clone size: once
J gene: TRBJ1-1
D gene: .
V gene: TRBV4-3
CDR3 length: 15
CDR3 DNA: TGCGCCAGCAGCCAAGAAGAAAGGGGGGCGGTCGCGGCTTTCTTT
CDR3 protein: CASSQEERGAVAAFF

clone size: .
J gene: TRBJ2-2
D gene: .
V gene: TRBV29-1
CDR3 length: 13
CDR3 DNA: TGCAGCGTCTTGACGGCGAACACCGGGGAGCTGTTTTTT
CDR3 protein: CSVLTANTGELFF

clone size: .
J gene: TRBJ2-7
D gene: .
V gene: TRBV5-1
CDR3 length: 13
CDR3 DNA: TGCGCCAGCAGCTTGTCACTTTCCTACGAGCAGTACTTC
CDR3 protein: CASSLSLSYEQYF

clone size: .
J gene: TRBJ1-6
D gene: .
V gene: TRBV6-5
CDR3 length: 14
CDR3 DNA: TGTGCCAGCAGTCTGGATAGGCTACGAGGACCCCTCCACTTT
CDR3 protein: CASSLDRLRGPLHF

clone size: .
J gene: TRBJ2-7
D gene: TRBD1
V gene: TRBV19
CDR3 length: 14
CDR3 DNA: TGTGCCAGTACCCTGGGGGGACAGGGCAACGAGCAGTACTTC
CDR3 protein: CASTLGGQGNEQYF

clone size: once
J gene: TRBJ1-1
D gene: .
V gene: TRBV9
CDR3 length: 14
CDR3 DNA: TGTGCCAGCAGCGTCGGGACCCTTAACACTGAAGCTTTCTTT
CDR3 protein: CASSVGTLNTEAFF

clone size: .
J gene: TRBJ1-6
D gene: .
V gene: TRBV27
CDR3 length: 14
CDR3 DNA: TGTGCCAGCAGCCCCAATCCCATACATTCACCCCCCCACTTT
CDR3 protein: CASSPNPIHSPPHF

clone size: .
J gene: TRBJ2-7
D gene: .
V gene: TRBV7-8
CDR3 length: 17
CDR3 DNA: TGTGCCAGCAGCTTTGGAGTGGGGGGTCTTAGCTCCTACGAGCAGTACTTC
CDR3 protein: CASSFGVGGLSSYEQYF

clone size: .
J gene: TRBJ2-7
D gene: TRBD1
V gene: TRBV2
CDR3 length: 15
CDR3 DNA: TGTGCCAGCAGTCACCCGGACAGGGGGCTCCACGAGCAGTACTTC
CDR3 protein: CASSHPDRGLHEQYF

clone size: .
J gene: TRBJ2-7
D gene: .
V gene: TRBV10-1
CDR3 length: 11
CDR3 DNA: TGCGCCAGCAGGAGAACCTACGAGCAGTACTTC
CDR3 protein: CASRRTYEQYF

clone size: once
J gene: TRBJ1-1
D gene: .
V gene: TRBV19
CDR3 length: 15
CDR3 DNA: TGTGCCAGTAGTTCACGACAGTCGGAAAGGCTTGAAGCTTTCTTT
CDR3 protein: CASSSRQSERLEAFF

clone size: .
J gene: TRBJ2-7
D gene: .
V gene: TRBV10-2
CDR3 length: 14
CDR3 DNA: TGCGCCAGCAGTGAGCTGGGTGAGCTATACGAGCAGTACTTC
CDR3 protein: CASSELGELYEQYF

clone size: .
J gene: TRBJ2-2
D gene: TRBD1
V gene: TRBV19
CDR3 length: 19
CDR3 DNA: TGTGCCAGTAGTGTCGGGACAGGGGGCCCGACCCCTAACACCGGGGAGCTGTTTTTT
CDR3 protein: CASSVGTGGPTPNTGELFF

clone size: .
J gene: TRBJ2-5
D gene: TRBD1
V gene: TRBV7-9
CDR3 length: 15
CDR3 DNA: TGTGCCAGCAGTCTCCCTGCAGGGGGCCAAGAGACCCAGTACTTC
CDR3 protein: CASSLPAGGQETQYF

clone size: .
J gene: TRBJ1-4
D gene: TRBD1
V gene: TRBV2
CDR3 length: 15
CDR3 DNA: TGTGCCAGCAGTTTTCCACAGGGGACTAATGAAAAACTGTTTTTT
CDR3 protein: CASSFPQGTNEKLFF

clone size: .
J gene: TRBJ2-1
D gene: .
V gene: TRBV7-9
CDR3 length: 17
CDR3 DNA: TGTGCCAGCAGCTGGACTGAGGCCGGAGCGTCCTACAATGAGCAGTTCTTC
CDR3 protein: CASSWTEAGASYNEQFF